This T cell receptor (beta chain) came from a study of cytomegalovirus exposure and HLA in healthy donors. General study findings and limits: TCR association rates varied by HLA locus in a later analysis, with DRB1 highest and HLA-C lowest.

The CDR3 totals 11 residues. V dropped 11 bases and J dropped 6 bases, with 12 bases sitting between them. CDR1 is ENHRY, CDR2 SYGVKD, per germline. On this clone itself: Its antigen is unidentified.

In the PCR, 60 Vbeta and 13 Jbeta primers were used. The protocol was immunoSEQ multiplex PCR, while the TCRdb copy is restricted to in-frame clones and leaves out a portion. The table shows around 160,000 clones, with around three quarters occurring only once. The clonotype was recovered from a woman aged 40 to 50 in good health and CMV-seropositive. The chain is built from TRBV10-3 and TRBJ2-3; unclear D gene. The specimen was PBMCs. CDR3 residues: CASRRVDTQYF. For the CDR3, the DNA is TGTGCCTCAAGACGGGTGGATACGCAGTATTTT.